These 22 T cell receptor beta chains originate from one sample sequenced in a study of molecular identifiers for immune sequencing clone quantification. A single record per CDR3 protein comes from TCRdb applying MiXCR to the PCR reads. Found here are 40,000 to 45,000 distinct CDR3 sequences, roughly a fifth of them singletons; the top ten hold under 1.3%. The sequenced material came from naive CD8+ T cells from blood, with Jurkat cell RNA spiked in. As to subset: FACS-sorted CD8+CD4-CCR7+CD45RA+ naive T cells. The receptor set was obtained from a human donor in good health. Some libraries in this study had Jurkat cell RNA spiked in.

This clonotype was recorded at least ten times. The chain joins TRBV11-2 to TRBJ2-3; D remains unclear. Trimming took 1 base from V and 2 from J, leaving 7 bases between them. CDR1 and CDR2 from the germline V gene are SGHAT and FQNNGV. The CDR3 extends over 14 amino acids. The CDR3 DNA sequence: TGTGCCAGCAGCTTAGTTGCTAACACAGATACGCAGTATTTT. Protein: CASSLVANTDTQYF.

This clonotype was detected only a few times. CDR3 sequence (DNA): TGTGCCAGCAGTTACGAGGGGCACACTGAAGCTTTCTTT. Translating it yields CASSYEGHTEAFF. The chain links TRBV6-5 to TRBJ1-1, with D perhaps TRBD1 (5 bases). Germline CDR1 and CDR2: MNHEY and SVGAGI. V lost 2 bases to trimming and J lost 3 bases, with 7 bases between them. The CDR3 has 13 residues.

Notes on this clonotype: A much more abundant neighbour one base away suggests this may be a read error. The chain has TRBV4-3 and TRBJ1-5, with D possibly matching TRBD1 (5 bases). CDR1 is LGHNA, CDR2 YSLEER, per germline. The CDR3 runs 17 residues. Deletions cut 1 base from V and 0 bases from J, with 13 bases between. This chain's CDR3 is CASSQGVRDYSNQPQHF. The DNA for the CDR3 is TGCGCCAGCAGCCAAGGCGTCAGGGATTATAGCAATCAGCCCCAGCATTTT.

This clonotype was counted between two and nine times. Given a much more abundant clone one base away, this may be a read error. CDR3 region: CVSSRTYEQYF. The DNA of the CDR3 is TGTGTCAGCAGCCGAACCTACGAGCAGTACTTC. The chain has TRBV6-2 or TRBV6-3 and TRBJ2-7; no clear D. Germline CDR1 MNHEY, CDR2 SVGEGT. The CDR3 contains 11 residues.

This clonotype came up many times. The gene calls are TRBV20-1 and TRBJ2-1; D is uncertain. CDR3 length: 16 residues. Germline CDR1 DFQATT, CDR2 SNEGSKA (reference sequence). The germline V and J ends were trimmed by 6 bases and 0 bases, with 18 bases remaining between them. CDR3 nucleotide sequence: TGCAGTGCCATTCCCGTTGAAGAGCTCTCCTACAATGAGCAGTTCTTC. This sequence encodes CSAIPVEELSYNEQFF.

This clonotype was found many times. V is TRBV19 and J is TRBJ1-5; D not resolved. The germline gives CDR1 LNHDA, CDR2 SQIVND (reference sequence). V dropped 3 bases and J dropped 0 bases, with 15 bases sitting between them. This CDR3 contains 17 residues. The CDR3 DNA is TGTGCCAGTAGTATCGGGCAGCGAATTCTTAGCAATCAGCCCCAGCATTTT. Protein: CASSIGQRILSNQPQHF.

In regard to this clonotype: A much larger clone differs from this one at a single base, so this may be a read error. V is TRBV7-6 and J is TRBJ2-2, with a tentative D call TRBD2 (6 bases). Germline CDR1 and CDR2: SGHVS and FNYEAQ. The CDR3 spans 14 residues. The CDR3 protein is CASNRLVNTGELSF. CDR3 sequence (DNA): TGTGCCAGCAACAGACTAGTGAACACCGGGGAGCTGTCTTTT.

In this sample, this clonotype turned up many times. The CDR3 coding sequence is TGCAGCGTTGAAGATCCGAGAGGGGCCCCCTACGAGCAGTACTTC. This codes for CSVEDPRGAPYEQYF. The chain carries TRBV29-1 and TRBJ2-7; D possibly uses TRBD1 or TRBD2 (5 bases each). The CDR3 contains 15 residues. Trimming removed 0 bases at V and 2 bases at J, with 14 bases between. In germline, CDR1 is SQVTM, CDR2 ANQGSEA.

V and J are TRBV4-1 and TRBJ2-1; 8 nucleotides align to TRBD2. The junction had 15 bases not matched to a gene; V was cut back by 0 bases and J by 8 bases. The CDR3 totals 18 residues. Germline V gene data show CDR1 as MGHRA and CDR2 as YSYEKL. CDR3: CASSQDDLGREGRDEQFF. DNA of the CDR3: TGCGCCAGCAGCCAAGATGATCTCGGTCGGGAGGGCAGGGATGAGCAGTTCTTC.

This clonotype was detected only a few times. This sequence may be a read error, since a much larger clone differs from it by one base. CDR3: CACSPGLVGEQYF. CDR3 bases: TGTGCCTGCAGCCCGGGACTAGTGGGCGAGCAGTACTTC. The chain links TRBV7-2 to TRBJ2-7, with TRBD2 matching over 8 bases. Germline V gene sequence: CDR1 SGHTA, CDR2 FQGNSA. The CDR3 is 13 amino acids. The full variable domain, its missing parts supplied by reference TRBV7-2 and TRBJ2-7, is GAGVSQSPSNKVTEKGKDVELRCDPISGHTALYWYRQSLGQGLEFLIYFQGNSAPDKSGLPSDRFSAERTGGSVSTLTIQRTQQEDSAVYLCACSPGLVGEQYFGPGTRLTVT.

This clonotype was counted many times. The chain joins TRBV7-2 to TRBJ2-3; tentatively, D is TRBD2 (6 bases). CDR1 is SGHTA, CDR2 FQGNSA, per germline. The ends were cut back, 4 bases at V and 5 bases at J, with 19 bases in the middle. The CDR3 has 16 residues. The CDR3 reads CASSSSASGLLDTQYF. The CDR3 DNA sequence: TGTGCCAGCAGCTCCTCCGCGAGCGGGTTGTTAGATACGCAGTATTTT.

This clonotype was seen ten or more times. CDR3 loop: CASIGVDRTQPQHF. For the CDR3, the DNA is TGTGCCAGTATCGGTGTGGACAGGACCCAGCCCCAGCATTTT. V is TRBV19 and J is TRBJ1-5; TRBD1 matches 7 bases. V was clipped by 7 bases and J by 7 bases; unmatched bases: 10. The CDR3 length is 14 residues. From germline, CDR1 is LNHDA and CDR2 SQIVND (reference sequence).

The chain combines TRBV7-3 with TRBJ2-7; D may be TRBD1 (6 bases). Trimming cost V 5 bases and J 2 bases, with 19 bases left between them. The CDR3 is 16 residues long. In germline, CDR1 is SGHTA, CDR2 FQGTGA. The CDR3 coding sequence is TGTGCCAGCAGCCCCGACCCGGGACAAAGTACCTACGAGCAGTACTTC. Protein sequence: CASSPDPGQSTYEQYF.

This clonotype was detected ten times or more. The rearrangement links TRBV12-5 to TRBJ2-7, with D hard to call. The CDR3 totals 12 residues. V lost 5 bases and J 2 bases, leaving 7 bases between the germline ends. Germline assignment: CDR1 LGHNT and CDR2 FRNRAP. CDR3 sequence (DNA): TGTGCTAGTGGTGCCCCGCCCTACGAGCAGTACTTC. It yields the protein CASGAPPYEQYF.

V usage is TRBV4-3 and J usage is TRBJ2-3; D not resolved. Trimming shortened V by 0 bases and J by 0 bases, and 7 bases separated the two germline ends. Germline V gene data show CDR1 as LGHNA and CDR2 as YSLEER. This CDR3 comprises 15 residues. The CDR3 DNA reads as TGCGCCAGCAGCCAAGATCGCGGAAGCACAGATACGCAGTATTTT. Translation: CASSQDRGSTDTQYF.

To note about this clonotype: An end of the junction does not agree with germline; a read error may underlie this. The chain recombines TRBV6-5 with TRBJ1-1, with 7 bases lining up with TRBD1. The CDR3 extends over 14 amino acids. The V gene's germline CDR1 is MNHEY and CDR2 SVGAGI. The CDR3 nucleotides are TGTGCCAGCGAGGGCAGGGGGTGGAACACTGAAGCTTCCTTT. Translated, it gives CASEGRGWNTEASF.

With regard to this clonotype: A much larger clone lies one base from this, so it may be a read error. The rearrangement links TRBV27 to TRBJ1-1; 7 bases are shared with TRBD1. Looked up from germline, CDR1 is MNHEY and CDR2 is SMNVEV (reference sequence). This CDR3 is 13 amino acids long. The CDR3 here is CVSSGTENTEAFF. In nucleotides, the CDR3 is TGTGTCAGCAGCGGGACAGAGAACACTGAAGCTTTCTTT.

This clonotype was detected ten times or more. The chain recombines TRBV12-3 or TRBV12-4 with TRBJ2-5; weak D call: TRBD1 (6 bases). CDR3 length equals 17 residues. V lost 1 base, J lost 5 bases, and 20 bases lay in between. As DNA, the CDR3 is TGTGCCAGCAGTTTAGAGGGTTCCGCGCAGGGGCGGGAGACCCAGTACTTC. Encoded protein: CASSLEGSAQGRETQYF.

This clonotype was counted ten times or more. This chain links TRBV18 with TRBJ2-1, with D tentatively TRBD2 (5 bases). Looked up from germline, CDR1 is KGHSH and CDR2 is LQKENI. The CDR3 loop spans 14 amino acids. The germline V and J ends were trimmed by 6 bases and 2 bases, with 11 bases remaining between them. The CDR3 DNA follows: TGTGCCAGCTCTCTTTCCGGGGCCTACAATGAGCAGTTCTTC. This codes for CASSLSGAYNEQFF.

This clonotype was seen ten or more times. The chain is built from TRBV4-1 and TRBJ1-2; weak D call: TRBD1 (6 bases). Germline V CDR1 and CDR2: MGHRA, YSYEKL. This CDR3 is built from 16 residues. The V and J ends lost 1 base and 3 bases respectively, with 15 bases between them. CDR3 region: CASSQVLGGMDYGYTF. DNA of the CDR3: TGCGCCAGCAGCCAAGTGTTAGGGGGGATGGACTATGGCTACACCTTC.

This clonotype was found many times. This rearrangement joins TRBV27 to TRBJ2-3; 10 bases match TRBD2. CDR1 is MNHEY and CDR2 is SMNVEV in the germline V gene (reference sequence). The CDR3 covers 16 residues. The V and J ends lost 0 bases and 0 bases, in that order; junction bases with no gene match: 0. This CDR3 reads CASSLSTSGSTDTQYF. The CDR3, as DNA: TGTGCCAGCAGTTTATCGACTAGCGGGAGCACAGATACGCAGTATTTT.

In this sample, this clonotype turned up many times. V gene TRBV10-1 combines with J gene TRBJ2-7, with D maybe TRBD2 (6 bases). V dropped 1 base and J dropped 0 bases, with 16 bases sitting between them. The CDR3 contains 17 residues. The V gene's germline CDR1 is WNHNN and CDR2 SYGVQD (reference sequence). The DNA for the CDR3 is TGCGCCAGCAGTGAGTTGGGCTCGGACGGGAGCTCCTACGAGCAGTACTTC. Protein sequence: CASSELGSDGSSYEQYF.